Shown below are 2 T cell receptor beta chains from a single sample sequenced in a study of blood T cell repertoires in COVID-19. Sequencing was performed with immunoSEQ multiplex PCR; in TCRdb, only in-frame clones are kept and a portion is missing. The table shows around 60,000 clones, with around 81% occurring only once. Sequencing used peripheral blood. These receptors were taken from a man between 65 and 85 years old with acute or convalescent COVID-19.

By sample fraction, this clone is medium-sized. This sample also contains other DNA sequences that code for the same CDR3. This rearrangement joins TRBV7-9 to TRBJ1-2; a weak D match, TRBD1 (6 bases). CDR1 is SEHNR, CDR2 FQNEAQ, per germline (reference sequence). The CDR3 sequence is 13 residues long. Trimming shortened V by 5 bases and J by 2 bases, and 9 bases separated the two germline ends. Here the CDR3 DNA reads TGTGCCAGCAGCCATGGACAGAACTATGGCTACACCTTC. The encoded protein is CASSHGQNYGYTF.

Concerning this clone: Compared with germline, one end of the junction differs, possibly owing to a read error. The CDR3 DNA follows: TGCGCCAGCAGTTTGGCAGGACAGGGGAATTGGGAGACCCAGTACTTC. It codes for CASSLAGQGNWETQYF. V usage is TRBV5-1 and J usage is TRBJ2-5; 9 bases are shared with TRBD1. This CDR3 comprises 16 residues. Germline V gives CDR1 SGHRS, CDR2 YFSETQ.